This T cell receptor (beta chain) was observed in a study of blood T cell repertoires in COVID-19. Germline V gene sequence: CDR1 SGDLS, CDR2 YYNGEE. The CDR3 has 16 residues. Trimming removed 0 bases from V and 0 bases from J, with 10 bases in between. Here immunoSEQ multiplex PCR was the method, and the copy in TCRdb shows in-frame clones only, minus some. The sample records 68,000 or so clones, about 90% being singletons. The clonotype originates from a woman between 50 and 59 years old with COVID-19, enrolled during active disease. The chain recombines TRBV9 with TRBJ2-1; D uncertain. The sample comprised peripheral blood. The CDR3, as DNA: TGTGCCAGCAGCGTAGGAATTCTGAGCTCCTACAATGAGCAGTTCTTC. It is translated as CASSVGILSSYNEQFF.